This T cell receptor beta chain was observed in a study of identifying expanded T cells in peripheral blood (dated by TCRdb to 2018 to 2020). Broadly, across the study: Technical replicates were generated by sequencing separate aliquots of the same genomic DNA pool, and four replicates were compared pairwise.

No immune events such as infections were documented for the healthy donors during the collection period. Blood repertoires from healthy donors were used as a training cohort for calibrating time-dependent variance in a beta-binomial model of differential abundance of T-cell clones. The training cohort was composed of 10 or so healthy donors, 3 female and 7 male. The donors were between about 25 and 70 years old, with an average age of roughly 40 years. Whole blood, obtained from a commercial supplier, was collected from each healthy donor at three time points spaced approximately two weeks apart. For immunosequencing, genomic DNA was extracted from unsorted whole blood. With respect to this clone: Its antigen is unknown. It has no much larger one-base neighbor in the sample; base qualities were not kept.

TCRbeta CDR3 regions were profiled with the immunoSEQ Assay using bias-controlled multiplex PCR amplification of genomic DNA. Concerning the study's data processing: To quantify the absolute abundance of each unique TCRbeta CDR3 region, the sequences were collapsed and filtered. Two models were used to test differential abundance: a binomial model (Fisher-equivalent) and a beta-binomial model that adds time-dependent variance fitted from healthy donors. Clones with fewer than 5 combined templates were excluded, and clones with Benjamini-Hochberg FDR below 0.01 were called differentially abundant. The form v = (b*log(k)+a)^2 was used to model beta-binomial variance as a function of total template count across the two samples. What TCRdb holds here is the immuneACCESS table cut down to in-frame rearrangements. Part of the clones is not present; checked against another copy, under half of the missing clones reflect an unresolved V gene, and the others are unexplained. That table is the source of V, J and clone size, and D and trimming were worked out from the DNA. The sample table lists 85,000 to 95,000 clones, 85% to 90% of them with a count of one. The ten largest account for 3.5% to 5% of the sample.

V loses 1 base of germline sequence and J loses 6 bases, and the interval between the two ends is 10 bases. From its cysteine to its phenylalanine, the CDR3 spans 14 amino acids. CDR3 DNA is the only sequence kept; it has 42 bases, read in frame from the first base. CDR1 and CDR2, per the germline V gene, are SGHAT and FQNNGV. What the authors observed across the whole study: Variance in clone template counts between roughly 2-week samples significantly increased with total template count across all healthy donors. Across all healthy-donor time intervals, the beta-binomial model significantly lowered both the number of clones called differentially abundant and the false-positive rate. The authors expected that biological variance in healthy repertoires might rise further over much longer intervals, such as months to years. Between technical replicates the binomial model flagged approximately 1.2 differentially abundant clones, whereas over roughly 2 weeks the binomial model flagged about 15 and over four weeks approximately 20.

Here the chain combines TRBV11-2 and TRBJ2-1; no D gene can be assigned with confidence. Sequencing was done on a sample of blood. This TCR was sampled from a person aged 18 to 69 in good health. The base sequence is TGTGCCAGCAGCTTAGTCCTAAGACCCAATGAGCAGTTCTTC. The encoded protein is CASSLVLRPNEQFF. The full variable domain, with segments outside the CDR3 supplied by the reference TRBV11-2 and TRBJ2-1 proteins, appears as EAGVAQSPRYKIIEKRQSVAFWCNPISGHATLYWYQQILGQGPKLLIQFQNNGVVDDSQLPKDRFSAERLKGVDSTLKIQPAKLEDSAVYLCASSLVLRPNEQFFGPGTRLTVL.